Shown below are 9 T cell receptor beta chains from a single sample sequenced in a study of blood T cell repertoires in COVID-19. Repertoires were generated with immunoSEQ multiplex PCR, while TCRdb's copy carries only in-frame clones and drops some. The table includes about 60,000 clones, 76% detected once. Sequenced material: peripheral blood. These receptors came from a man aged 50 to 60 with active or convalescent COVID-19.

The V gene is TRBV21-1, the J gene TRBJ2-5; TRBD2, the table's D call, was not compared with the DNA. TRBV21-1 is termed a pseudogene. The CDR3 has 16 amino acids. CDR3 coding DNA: TGTGCCAGCAGCAATTGTAGCGGGGGCCTCCGCGAGACCCAGTACTTC. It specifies CASSNCSGGLRETQYF.

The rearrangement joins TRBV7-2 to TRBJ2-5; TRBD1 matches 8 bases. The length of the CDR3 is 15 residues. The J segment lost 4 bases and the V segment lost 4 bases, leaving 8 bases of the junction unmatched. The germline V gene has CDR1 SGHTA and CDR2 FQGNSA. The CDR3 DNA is TGTGCCAGCAGCTCGGGGACAGGTGGTAGAGAGACCCAGTACTTC. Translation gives CASSSGTGGRETQYF.

As DNA, the CDR3 is TGTGCCAGCACCCGACAGGGGACCCCGATGAACACTGAAGCTTTCTTT. Translating it yields CASTRQGTPMNTEAFF. This sequence joins TRBV3-1 (or the pseudogene TRBV3-2) and TRBJ1-1, with TRBD1 identical over 8 bases. This CDR3 region has 16 residues. Germline lookup yields CDR1 LGHDT and CDR2 YNNKEL (reference sequence). V was pared by 7 bases and J by 0 bases, with 10 bases of the junction left unmatched.

CDR3 loop: CATSLLVETQYF. For the CDR3, the DNA is TGTGCCACCAGCCTTCTTGTAGAGACCCAGTACTTC. J is TRBJ2-5 and V is TRBV15; D is undetermined. The CDR3 has 12 residues. Trimming removed 5 bases from V and 4 bases from J, with 8 bases in between. Looked up from germline, CDR1 is LNHNV and CDR2 is YYDKDF (reference sequence).

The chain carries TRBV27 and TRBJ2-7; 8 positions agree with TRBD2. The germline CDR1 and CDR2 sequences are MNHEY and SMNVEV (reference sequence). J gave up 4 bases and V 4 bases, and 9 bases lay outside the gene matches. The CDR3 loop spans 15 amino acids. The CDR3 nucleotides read TGTGCCAGCAGTTCCTTCCCGACGGGAGGGTACGAGCAGTACTTC. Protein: CASSSFPTGGYEQYF.

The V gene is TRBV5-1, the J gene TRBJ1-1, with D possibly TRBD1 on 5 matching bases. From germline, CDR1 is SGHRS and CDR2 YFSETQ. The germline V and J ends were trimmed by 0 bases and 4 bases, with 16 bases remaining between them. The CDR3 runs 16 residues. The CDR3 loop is CASSLEGGALSTEAFF. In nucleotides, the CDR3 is TGCGCCAGCAGCTTGGAGGGAGGGGCACTGAGCACTGAAGCTTTCTTT.

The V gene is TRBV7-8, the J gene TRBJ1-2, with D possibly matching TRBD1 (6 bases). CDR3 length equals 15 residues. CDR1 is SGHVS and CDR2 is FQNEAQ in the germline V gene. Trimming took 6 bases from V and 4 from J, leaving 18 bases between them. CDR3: CASSPPKGERYGYTF. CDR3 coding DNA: TGTGCCAGCAGTCCCCCCAAGGGGGAACGCTATGGCTACACCTTC.

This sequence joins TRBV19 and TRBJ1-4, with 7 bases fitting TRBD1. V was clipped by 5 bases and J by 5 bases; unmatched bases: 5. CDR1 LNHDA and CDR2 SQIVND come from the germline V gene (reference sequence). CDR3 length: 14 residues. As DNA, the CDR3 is TGTGCCAGTAGTCGGGACAGAGGAAATGAAAAACTGTTTTTT. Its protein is CASSRDRGNEKLFF.

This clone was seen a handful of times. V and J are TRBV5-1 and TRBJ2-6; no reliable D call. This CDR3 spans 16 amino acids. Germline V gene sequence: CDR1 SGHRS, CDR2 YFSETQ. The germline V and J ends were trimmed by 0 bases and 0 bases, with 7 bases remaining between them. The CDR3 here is CASSLAPSSGANVLTF. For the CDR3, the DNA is TGCGCCAGCAGCTTGGCGCCTAGCTCTGGGGCCAACGTCCTGACTTTC.